A selection of T cell receptor beta chains follows, all from one sample in a study of T cells after yellow fever vaccination. TCRdb re-analysed the 5' RACE reads in MiXCR, keeping a single row per CDR3 protein. Of 50,000 or so distinct CDR3 sequences listed, roughly 7.3% are singletons. The sequencing used CD8+ T cells sorted from PBMCs, collected less than 16 days after the first yellow fever vaccination. The origin of the receptors is a man aged 18-30 years who received the YFV17D yellow fever vaccine. Both conserved end residues are part of each CDR3. Fields, in order: CDR3 DNA, CDR3 protein, V gene, J gene, D gene, clone size. The D gene is left open where the match is weak. Rows give clone size only sometimes, using once, few, many, or a class for an expanded clone.

TGTGCCAGCAGCCTACCCGGGACAGGGGCTCCCGGGGGCGGCTACACCTTC	CASSLPGTGAPGGGYTF	TRBV4-2	TRBJ1-2	TRBD1	-
TGCGCCAGCAGCTTGAACAGGGGCACTGAAGCTTTCTTT	CASSLNRGTEAFF	TRBV5-1	TRBJ1-1	TRBD1	few
TGTGCCAGCAGTGAATCCCTAGCGGGGGCTAGCACAGATACGCAGTATTTT	CASSESLAGASTDTQYF	TRBV2	TRBJ2-3	TRBD2	many
TGTGCCAGCAGCACAGAACGGACAGGGAACTACAATGAGCAGTTCTTC	CASSTERTGNYNEQFF	TRBV7-9	TRBJ2-1	TRBD1	many
TGCGCCAGCAGCCAAGTCCGCAATGGGGAGCTGTTTTTT	CASSQVRNGELFF	TRBV4-1	TRBJ2-2	-	many
TGTGCCAGCAGCCAAGGGACAGGGAGGCCCAATGAGCAGTTCTTC	CASSQGTGRPNEQFF	TRBV14	TRBJ2-1	TRBD1	many
TGTGCCAGCAGTCAACCGGGACACTATAGCAATCAGCCCCAGCATTTT	CASSQPGHYSNQPQHF	TRBV6-2/TRBV6-3	TRBJ1-5	-	many
TGTGCCAGCAGCTTCGGCCACGCGAACACCGGGGAGCTGTTTTTT	CASSFGHANTGELFF	TRBV7-6	TRBJ2-2	-	many
TGTGCCAGCAGCCCCGGGACTAGCGCCACGTACTTC	CASSPGTSATYF	TRBV5-6	TRBJ2-7	TRBD2	many
TGTGCCAGCAGTAGCAGTCTTGTTTACTCCTACAATGAGCAGTTCTTC	CASSSSLVYSYNEQFF	TRBV6-1	TRBJ2-1	-	many
TGTGCCAGCAGCTTAGTAATAGCGGGGGGGCAATTGCAGTTCTTC	CASSLVIAGGQLQFF	TRBV5-5	TRBJ2-1	TRBD2	many
TGTGCCAGCAGTTTCTTGAACCTTCAAGACACTGAAGCTTTCTTT	CASSFLNLQDTEAFF	TRBV27	TRBJ1-1	-	many
TGCGCCAGCAGCCAAGACATATTGTCCTATACAGGGACCTATGGCTACACCTTC	CASSQDILSYTGTYGYTF	TRBV4-3	TRBJ1-2	-	few
TGCGCCAGCAGCTTTGACACGGGGGGGGAGCAGTTCTTC	CASSFDTGGEQFF	TRBV5-1	TRBJ2-1	TRBD2	many
TGTGCCAGCAGTGAGGGCTCTAGCGAAAAACTGTTTTTT	CASSEGSSEKLFF	TRBV2	TRBJ1-4	-	many
TGCAGTGCTAGAGCCAGGGTTAATTCACCCCTCCACTTT	CSARARVNSPLHF	TRBV20-1	TRBJ1-6	-	-
TGTGCCAGCTCACCTCGACAGGAGCTACAAGAGACCCAGTACTTC	CASSPRQELQETQYF	TRBV18	TRBJ2-5	-	few
TGTGCCAGCAGTTTTGGGGACGGCTACACCTTC	CASSFGDGYTF	TRBV28	TRBJ1-2	-	many
TGTGCCAGCAGTTTACGGGTGGATACGCAGTATTTT	CASSLRVDTQYF	TRBV7-2	TRBJ2-3	-	many
TGTGCCATCAGTGTGGGGGGACTAGTCACCCTAGGCGAGCAGTACTTC	CAISVGGLVTLGEQYF	TRBV10-3	TRBJ2-7	TRBD2	many
TGTGCCAGCAGCTTAGTGGCCCGTCCCCAATCGGATACGCAGTATTTT	CASSLVARPQSDTQYF	TRBV7-2	TRBJ2-3	-	many
TGTGCCAGCAGCTCAACCACTGAAGCTTTCTTT	CASSSTTEAFF	TRBV7-9	TRBJ1-1	-	few
TGTGCCAGCAGTGAATCGGACGCTGGGGCCAACGTCCTGACTTTC	CASSESDAGANVLTF	TRBV2	TRBJ2-6	-	many
TGTGCCAGCAGGCAGGTTATGGTCTCTGGGGCCAACGTCCTGACTTTC	CASRQVMVSGANVLTF	TRBV5-5	TRBJ2-6	-	many
TGCGCCAGCAGATCAGGCGGGACTGAAGCTTTCTTT	CASRSGGTEAFF	TRBV4-1	TRBJ1-1	-	many
TGTGCCAGCAGCGGAGGACAGGAGAGCTCCTACAATGAGCAGTTCTTC	CASSGGQESSYNEQFF	TRBV5-4	TRBJ2-1	TRBD1	few
TGTGCCATCAGCACAGGATACTATGGCTACACCTTC	CAISTGYYGYTF	TRBV10-3	TRBJ1-2	-	many
TGCGCCAGCAGCTTTCGCGGACAGGGTAACACTGAAGCTTTCTTT	CASSFRGQGNTEAFF	TRBV5-1	TRBJ1-1	TRBD1	many
TGCAGTGCTAGAGATCGGGCAACCTACGAGCAGTACTTC	CSARDRATYEQYF	TRBV20-1	TRBJ2-7	-	many
TGTGCCACCAGCCCTAGAGATTTAGCTAATTCGGAAAAACTGTTTTTT	CATSPRDLANSEKLFF	TRBV15	TRBJ1-4	-	many
TGTGCCAGCAGCTATGGACAGGGGATCGCCTTCTACGAGCAGTACTTC	CASSYGQGIAFYEQYF	TRBV5-6	TRBJ2-7	TRBD1	many
TGCAGCGGGGGCGGAGGAGTATCCAATGAGCAGTTCTTC	CSGGGGVSNEQFF	TRBV29-1	TRBJ2-1	-	many
TGTGCCAGTAGGGTCCTGGCGGCCTCCTACAATGAGCAGTTCTTC	CASRVLAASYNEQFF	TRBV19	TRBJ2-1	-	few
TGTGCCAGCAGCCCCGGGTTGGGCACTGAAGCTTTCTTT	CASSPGLGTEAFF	TRBV9	TRBJ1-1	-	many
TGTGCCAGCAGTTTACGTCGGGGACTTGAAAATCAGCCCCAGCATTTT	CASSLRRGLENQPQHF	TRBV12-3/TRBV12-4	TRBJ1-5	-	many
TGCAGTGCCGCCGGCCGAGTGGTTCGAATGACCGGGGAGCTGTTTTTT	CSAAGRVVRMTGELFF	TRBV20-1	TRBJ2-2	-	many
TGTGCCTGGCGCCGGGACCACACCTTTGATGAGCAGTTCTTC	CAWRRDHTFDEQFF	TRBV30	TRBJ2-1	-	-
TGTGCCAGCAGTTCGAGGACAGGGGCCTCTTACGAGCAGTACTTC	CASSSRTGASYEQYF	TRBV12-3/TRBV12-4	TRBJ2-7	TRBD1	many
TGCGCCAGCAGCCAAGAGATAGCGGGGGGTTACAATGAGCAGTTCTTC	CASSQEIAGGYNEQFF	TRBV4-1	TRBJ2-1	TRBD2	many
TGTGCCAGCAGCTTACGACTGTCCGGAAACACCATATATTTT	CASSLRLSGNTIYF	TRBV7-9	TRBJ1-3	-	many